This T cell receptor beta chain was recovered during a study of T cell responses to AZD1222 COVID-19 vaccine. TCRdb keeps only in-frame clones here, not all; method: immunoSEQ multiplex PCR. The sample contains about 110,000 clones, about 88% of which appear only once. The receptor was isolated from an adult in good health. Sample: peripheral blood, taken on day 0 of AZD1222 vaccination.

The CDR3 sequence is CAWNRGLNIEQYF. The CDR3 DNA reads as TGTGCCTGGAATCGGGGGCTCAATATCGAGCAGTACTTC. The chain links TRBV30 to TRBJ2-7, with D perhaps matching TRBD1 or TRBD2 (6 bases each). This CDR3 contains 13 residues. With 4 bases removed from V and 6 bases from J, the gap between germline ends came to 16 bases. Germline V CDR1 and CDR2: GTSNPN, SVGIG (reference sequence).